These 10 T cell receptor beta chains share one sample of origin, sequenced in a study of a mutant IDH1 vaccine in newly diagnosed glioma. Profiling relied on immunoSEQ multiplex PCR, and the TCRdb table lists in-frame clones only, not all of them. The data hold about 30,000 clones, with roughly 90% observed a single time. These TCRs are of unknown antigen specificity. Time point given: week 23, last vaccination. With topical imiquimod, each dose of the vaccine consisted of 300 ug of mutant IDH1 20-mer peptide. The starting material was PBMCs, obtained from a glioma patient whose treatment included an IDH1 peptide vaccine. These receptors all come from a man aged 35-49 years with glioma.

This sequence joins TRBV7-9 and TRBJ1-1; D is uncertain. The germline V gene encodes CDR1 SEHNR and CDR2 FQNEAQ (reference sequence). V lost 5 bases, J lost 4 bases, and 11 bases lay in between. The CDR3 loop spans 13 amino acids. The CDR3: CASSLPSGTEAFF. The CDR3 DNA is TGTGCCAGCAGCCTCCCGAGCGGCACTGAAGCTTTCTTT.

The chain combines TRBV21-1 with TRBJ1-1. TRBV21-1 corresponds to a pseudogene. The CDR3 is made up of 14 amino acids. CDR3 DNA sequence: TGTGCCAGCAGCGACTTTAAACAGCACACTGAAGCTTTCTTT. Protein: CASSDFKQHTEAFF.

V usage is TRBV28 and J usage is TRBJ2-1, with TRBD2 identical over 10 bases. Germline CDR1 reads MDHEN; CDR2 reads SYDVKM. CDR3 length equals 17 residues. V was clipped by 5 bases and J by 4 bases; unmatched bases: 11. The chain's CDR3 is CASSPRLAGSGYNEQFF. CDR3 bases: TGTGCCAGCAGTCCCCGACTAGCGGGTTCCGGGTACAATGAGCAGTTCTTC.

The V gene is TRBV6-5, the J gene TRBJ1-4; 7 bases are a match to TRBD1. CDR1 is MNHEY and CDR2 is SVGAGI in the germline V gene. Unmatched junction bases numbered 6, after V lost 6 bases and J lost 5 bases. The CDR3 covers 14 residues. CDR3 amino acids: CASRAQGKNEKLFF. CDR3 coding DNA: TGTGCCAGCAGAGCACAGGGGAAAAATGAAAAACTGTTTTTT.

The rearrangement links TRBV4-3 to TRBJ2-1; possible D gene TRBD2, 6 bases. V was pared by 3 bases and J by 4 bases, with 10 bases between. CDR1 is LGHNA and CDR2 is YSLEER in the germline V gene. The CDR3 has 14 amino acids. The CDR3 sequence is CASSHAGTYNEQFF. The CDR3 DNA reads TGCGCCAGCAGCCATGCCGGGACTTACAATGAGCAGTTCTTC.

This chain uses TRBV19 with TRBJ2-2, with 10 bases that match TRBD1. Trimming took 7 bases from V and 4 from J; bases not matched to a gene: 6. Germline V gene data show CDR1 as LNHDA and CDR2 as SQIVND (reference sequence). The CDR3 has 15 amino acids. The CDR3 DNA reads TGTGCCAGTACTGGGACAGGGGCCGCCACCGGGGAGCTGTTTTTT. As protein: CASTGTGAATGELFF.

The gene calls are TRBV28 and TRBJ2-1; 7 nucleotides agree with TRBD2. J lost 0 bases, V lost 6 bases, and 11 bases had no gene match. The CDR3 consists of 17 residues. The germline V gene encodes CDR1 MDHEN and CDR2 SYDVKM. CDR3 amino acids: CASRLQTSSFSYNEQFF. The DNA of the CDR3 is TGTGCCAGCAGACTACAGACTAGCAGCTTCTCCTACAATGAGCAGTTCTTC. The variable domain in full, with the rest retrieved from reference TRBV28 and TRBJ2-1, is DVKVTQSSRYLVKRTGEKVFLECVQDMDHENMFWYRQDPGLGLRLIYFSYDVKMKEKGDIPEGYSVSREKKERFSLILESASTNQTSMYLCASRLQTSSFSYNEQFFGPGTRLTVL.

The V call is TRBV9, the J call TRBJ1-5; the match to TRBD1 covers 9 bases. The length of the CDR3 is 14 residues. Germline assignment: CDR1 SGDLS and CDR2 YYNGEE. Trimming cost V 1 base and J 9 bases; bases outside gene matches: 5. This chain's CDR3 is CASSVHRGLRPQHF. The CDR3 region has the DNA TGTGCCAGCAGCGTACACAGGGGGCTTAGGCCCCAGCATTTT. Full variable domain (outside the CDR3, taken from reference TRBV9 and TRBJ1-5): DSGVTQTPKHLITATGQRVTLRCSPRSGDLSVYWYQQSLDQGLQFLIQYYNGEERAKGNILERFSAQQFPDLHSELNLSSLELGDSALYFCASSVHRGLRPQHFGDGTRLSIL.

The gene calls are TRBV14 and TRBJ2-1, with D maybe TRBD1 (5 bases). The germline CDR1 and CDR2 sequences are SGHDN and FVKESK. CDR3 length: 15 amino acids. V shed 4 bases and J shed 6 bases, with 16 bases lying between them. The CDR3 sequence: CASSPGPFAGNEQFF. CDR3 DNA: TGTGCCAGCAGCCCAGGGCCATTCGCCGGCAATGAGCAGTTCTTC.

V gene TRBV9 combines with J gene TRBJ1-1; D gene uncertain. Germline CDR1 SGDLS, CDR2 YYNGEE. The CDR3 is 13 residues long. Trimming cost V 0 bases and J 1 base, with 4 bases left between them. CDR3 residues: CASSVEGNTEAFF. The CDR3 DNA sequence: TGTGCCAGCAGCGTAGAGGGGAACACTGAAGCTTTCTTT. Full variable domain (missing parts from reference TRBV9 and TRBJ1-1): DSGVTQTPKHLITATGQRVTLRCSPRSGDLSVYWYQQSLDQGLQFLIQYYNGEERAKGNILERFSAQQFPDLHSELNLSSLELGDSALYFCASSVEGNTEAFFGQGTRLTVV.